Following are 23 T cell receptor beta chains from one sample sequenced in a study of shared clonotypes between healthy human individuals. CD45RO-negative CD8 cells positively selected for CCR7 made up the naive population, which excluded terminally differentiated effector memory CD45RA+ cells. Clones were sequenced by immunoSEQ multiplex PCR, and TCRdb holds only the in-frame ones, with some missing. This sample yields roughly 550,000 clones, of which roughly 95% are seen a single time; around 0.097% belongs to the top ten. The sequenced sample was naive CD8+ T cells sorted from blood. Receptor source: a woman aged 25-40 years in good health.

This sequence joins TRBV6-5 and TRBJ2-1, with 14 bases identical to TRBD2. CDR1 is MNHEY and CDR2 is SVGAGI in the germline V gene. V shed 2 bases and J 5 bases; nucleotides not matched to a gene: 2. This CDR3 has 16 amino acids. This chain's CDR3 is CASSYLGLAGDNEQFF. DNA of the CDR3: TGTGCCAGCAGTTACCTGGGACTAGCGGGAGACAATGAGCAGTTCTTC.

The rearrangement uses TRBV6-5 and TRBJ2-2; D gene unclear. Trimming pared 4 bases from V and 3 bases from J, leaving 9 bases between. Germline lookup yields CDR1 MNHEY and CDR2 SVGAGI. The CDR3 spans 14 residues. The CDR3, as DNA: TGTGCCAGCAGTTTCTCTGGAGACACCGGGGAGCTGTTTTTT. As protein: CASSFSGDTGELFF.

CDR3 bases: TGTGCCAGCAGTTTTCGACCATCCTCGGGCTACACCTTC. Protein product: CASSFRPSSGYTF. V usage is TRBV28 and J usage is TRBJ1-2, with D hard to call. This CDR3 comprises 13 residues. CDR1 and CDR2 from the germline V gene are MDHEN and SYDVKM. Trimming removed 3 bases at V and 8 bases at J, with 13 bases between.

The J gene is TRBJ1-5, the V gene TRBV19; D is perhaps TRBD1 (6 bases). This CDR3 has 17 residues. CDR1 and CDR2 from the germline V gene are LNHDA and SQIVND (reference sequence). Trimming stripped 8 bases from V and 9 bases from J, with 29 bases between. The CDR3: CASSGGRDWVISRPQHF. The CDR3 DNA reads as TGTGCCAGTTCGGGGGGCCGGGATTGGGTCATCAGCAGGCCCCAGCATTTT.

The chain employs TRBV7-9 and TRBJ2-2, with D unclear. Germline CDR1 and CDR2: SEHNR and FQNEAQ (reference sequence). The CDR3 spans 19 residues. V dropped 2 bases and J dropped 6 bases, with 25 bases sitting between them. The CDR3 reads CASSLFQLAFGRSAGELFF. The CDR3 DNA follows: TGTGCCAGCAGCTTATTTCAACTTGCGTTCGGTCGGAGCGCCGGGGAGCTGTTTTTT.

The chain uses TRBV4-2 and TRBJ1-2; D is uncertain. Germline CDR1 and CDR2: LGHNA and YNFKEQ. The CDR3 sequence is 16 residues long. The V gene lost 0 bases and the J gene lost 4 bases, with 15 bases spanning the gap. The CDR3 DNA follows: TGTGCCAGCAGCCAAGATATAAGGGATATTGCCTATGGCTACACCTTC. Amino acids: CASSQDIRDIAYGYTF.

The V and J genes are TRBV21-1 and TRBJ2-7. TRBV21-1 is flagged as a pseudogene. The CDR3 has 14 amino acids. CDR3 bases: TGTGCCAGCAGCGAGAGGGACGGCTCCTACGAGCAGTACTTC. This codes for CASSERDGSYEQYF.

The chain combines TRBV14 with TRBJ1-3, with a tentative D call TRBD1 (5 bases). V was cut by 2 bases and J by 4 bases, with 12 bases left in between. The CDR3 covers 15 residues. Germline V CDR1 and CDR2: SGHDN, FVKESK. The CDR3 nucleotides are TGTGCCAGCAGCCAAAAAGGGGAACCGGGAAACACCATATATTTT. It specifies CASSQKGEPGNTIYF.

The chain uses TRBV2 and TRBJ2-3; TRBD1 matches 7 bases. The germline CDR1 and CDR2 sequences are SNHLY and FYNNEI. With V trimmed by 4 bases and J by 1 base, 11 bases remained unmatched. The CDR3 loop spans 17 amino acids. CDR3 DNA: TGTGCCAGCAGTGTCCAAACTACAGGGGTGGGCACAGATACGCAGTATTTT. It codes for CASSVQTTGVGTDTQYF.

J is TRBJ2-2 and V is TRBV5-8; no clear D gene. V was clipped by 0 bases and J by 2 bases, with 5 bases between them. Germline V gene lookup returns CDR1 SGHTS and CDR2 YDEGEE. The length of the CDR3 is 14 residues. The CDR3 region is CASSLDGNTGELFF. CDR3 nucleotide sequence: TGTGCCAGCAGCTTGGACGGTAACACCGGGGAGCTGTTTTTT.

Only one count was recorded for this clone. The chain couples TRBV6-1 to TRBJ2-5; D is perhaps TRBD2 (6 bases). Germline CDR1 reads MNHNS; CDR2 reads SASEGT. V lost 0 bases, J lost 4 bases, and 12 bases lay in between. The CDR3 runs 15 residues. Written as DNA, the CDR3 is TGTGCCAGCAGTGAAGCGGAACCGGGACTAGAGACCCAGTACTTC. It specifies CASSEAEPGLETQYF.

The rearrangement joins TRBV7-2 to TRBJ2-7; D unresolved. The CDR3 consists of 12 residues. Germline V gene sequence: CDR1 SGHTA, CDR2 FQGNSA. V lost 2 bases to trimming and J lost 6 bases, with 8 bases between them. The CDR3 sequence: CASSLPRVEQYF. The CDR3 DNA is TGTGCCAGCAGCTTACCCCGGGTCGAGCAGTACTTC.

The rearrangement joins TRBV6-1 to TRBJ1-3; D gene uncertain. CDR1 and CDR2 (germline): MNHNS, SASEGT. The V end lost 6 bases, the J end lost 0 bases, and 12 bases lay between the germline ends. The CDR3 has 15 residues. CDR3 sequence reads: CASRDGDISGNTIYF. The CDR3 region has the DNA TGTGCCAGCAGAGACGGGGATATCTCTGGAAACACCATATATTTT.

This chain uses TRBV15 with TRBJ2-2; a possible D gene is TRBD2 (5 bases). Germline lookup yields CDR1 LNHNV and CDR2 YYDKDF (reference sequence). Trimming stripped 1 base from V and 4 bases from J, with 13 bases between. The CDR3 is made up of 16 amino acids. The CDR3 DNA sequence: TGTGCCACCAGCAGAGTCAAGGGCCGGGGCACCGGGGAGCTGTTTTTT. This sequence encodes CATSRVKGRGTGELFF.

This chain's CDR3 is CASRGQLGPDTQYF. The CDR3 DNA follows: TGTGCCAGCCGAGGCCAACTAGGCCCAGATACGCAGTATTTT. This sequence joins TRBV13 and TRBJ2-3, with a weak D call TRBD2 (5 bases). Germline V gene sequence: CDR1 PRHDT, CDR2 FYEKMQ (reference sequence). The CDR3 extends over 14 amino acids. V dropped 8 bases and J dropped 4 bases, with 16 bases sitting between them.

The chain has TRBV7-3 and TRBJ1-5; D remains ambiguous. There are 16 residues in the CDR3. Between the trimmed V and J ends, which lost 6 bases and 2 bases, there was a span of 17 bases. Germline V CDR1 and CDR2: SGHTA, FQGTGA. CDR3 bases: TGTGCCAGCAGTTCCCGACGGATTTGGGGCAATCAGCCCCAGCATTTT. It yields the protein CASSSRRIWGNQPQHF.

This clone was seen a handful of times. The chain has TRBV7-8 and TRBJ1-1; no firm D call. The CDR3 is 15 amino acids. Trimming took 5 bases from V and 3 from J, leaving 16 bases between them. Germline-derived CDR1 and CDR2 are SGHVS and FQNEAQ. The CDR3 reads CASSPPGLGYTEAFF. CDR3 bases: TGTGCCAGCAGCCCCCCAGGTCTGGGGTACACTGAAGCTTTCTTT.

The V gene is TRBV14, the J gene TRBJ2-1; D is undetermined. CDR3 size: 15 residues. Germline V gene data show CDR1 as SGHDN and CDR2 as FVKESK. V dropped 1 base and J dropped 0 bases, with 7 bases sitting between them. The CDR3 sequence is CASSQGRPSYNEQFF. The CDR3 DNA reads as TGTGCCAGCAGCCAAGGGCGGCCCTCCTACAATGAGCAGTTCTTC.

V is TRBV27 and J is TRBJ2-7, with D tentatively TRBD1 or TRBD2 (6 bases each). The CDR3 is 17 residues long. In germline, CDR1 is MNHEY, CDR2 SMNVEV (reference sequence). The V end lost 0 bases, the J end lost 4 bases, and 19 bases lay between the germline ends. DNA of the CDR3: TGTGCCAGCAGTTTATCGGGCGGAGGGGGAATTGATTACGAGCAGTACTTC. Translation: CASSLSGGGGIDYEQYF.

This chain connects TRBV9 to TRBJ2-7, with no clear D. Per germline, CDR1 SGDLS and CDR2 YYNGEE. V lost 0 bases and J lost 1, with 11 bases in between. The CDR3 consists of 15 residues. The CDR3 DNA follows: TGTGCCAGCAGCGTAGAGCCGGGTGTTTCCTACGAGCAGTACTTC. This codes for CASSVEPGVSYEQYF.

In DNA form, the CDR3 reads TGTGCCAGTAGTATCCGGGACAGCCGCCTTGATACGCAGTATTTT. As protein: CASSIRDSRLDTQYF. The V gene is TRBV19, the J gene TRBJ2-3, with 7 nucleotides matching TRBD1. The ends lost 3 bases at V and 6 bases at J; junction bases unmatched: 9. The CDR3 is 15 residues long. The germline V gene has CDR1 LNHDA and CDR2 SQIVND (reference sequence).

The V gene is TRBV28, the J gene TRBJ1-1; possible D gene TRBD1, 6 bases. The germline CDR1 and CDR2 sequences are MDHEN and SYDVKM. The CDR3 extends over 12 amino acids. Trimming stripped 3 bases from V and 11 bases from J, with 13 bases between. This CDR3 reads CASSFLPGAAFF. The CDR3 nucleotides are TGTGCCAGCAGTTTCCTCCCAGGGGCCGCTTTCTTT.

This chain uses TRBV10-3 with TRBJ1-3; D is perhaps TRBD1 (5 bases). CDR1 is ENHRY, CDR2 SYGVKD, per germline. The CDR3 is 14 residues long. Trimming shortened V by 9 bases and J by 2 bases, and 14 bases separated the two germline ends. CDR3 amino acids: CAINPETAGNTIYF. Written as DNA, the CDR3 is TGTGCCATAAACCCCGAGACAGCTGGAAACACCATATATTTT.